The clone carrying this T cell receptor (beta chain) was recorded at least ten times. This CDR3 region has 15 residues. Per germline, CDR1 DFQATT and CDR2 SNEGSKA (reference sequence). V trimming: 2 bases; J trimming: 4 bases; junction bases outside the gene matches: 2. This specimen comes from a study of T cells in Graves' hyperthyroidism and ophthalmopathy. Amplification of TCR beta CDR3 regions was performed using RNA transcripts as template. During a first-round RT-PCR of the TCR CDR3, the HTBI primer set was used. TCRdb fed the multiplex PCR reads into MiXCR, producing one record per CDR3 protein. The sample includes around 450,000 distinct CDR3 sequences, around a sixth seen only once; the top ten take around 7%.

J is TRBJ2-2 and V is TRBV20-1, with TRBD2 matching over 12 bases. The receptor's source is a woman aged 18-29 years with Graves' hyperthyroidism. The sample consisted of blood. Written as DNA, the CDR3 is TGCAGTGCTAGACCTAGCGGGAGGGTCACCGGGGAGCTGTTTTTT. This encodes CSARPSGRVTGELFF.